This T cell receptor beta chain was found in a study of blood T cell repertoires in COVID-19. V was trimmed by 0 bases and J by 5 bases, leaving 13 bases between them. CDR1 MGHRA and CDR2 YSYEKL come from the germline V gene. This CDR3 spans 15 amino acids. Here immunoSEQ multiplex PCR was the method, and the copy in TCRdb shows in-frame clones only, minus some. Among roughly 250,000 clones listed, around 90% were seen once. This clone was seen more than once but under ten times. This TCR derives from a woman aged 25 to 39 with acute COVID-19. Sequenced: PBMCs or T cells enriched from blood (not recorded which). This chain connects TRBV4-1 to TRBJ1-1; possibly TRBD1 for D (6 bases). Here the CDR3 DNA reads TGCGCCAGCAGCCAAGAACAGGGATGGGGAACTGAAGCTTTCTTT. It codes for CASSQEQGWGTEAFF.